The source of this T cell receptor beta chain is a study of blood T cell repertoires in COVID-19. In its sample, this clone was seen a few times. CDR1 LGHNA and CDR2 YSLEER come from the germline V gene. V dropped 3 bases and J dropped 0; count of bases not matched to a gene: 5. The CDR3 has 15 amino acids. Sequencing used immunoSEQ multiplex PCR; TCRdb keeps in-frame clones, though not all of them. In the table there are approximately 270,000 clones, roughly 84% of which are singletons. The sequenced sample was peripheral blood. This clonotype was obtained from a human donor with COVID-19, enrolled during active disease. The donor label of this sample is uncertain. This chain links TRBV4-3 with TRBJ2-7, with TRBD1 matching over 7 bases. Here the CDR3 DNA reads TGCGCCAGCAGCCACGTCGGGACAGCCTCCTACGAGCAGTACTTC. Amino acids: CASSHVGTASYEQYF.